This T cell receptor beta chain was documented in a study of vaccination effects on CD4 cells after COVID-19. Overall study: Sampling occurred 16 days and one week pre-vaccination in a couple of convalescent patients. General study findings and limits: After vaccination, spike-reactive clones in convalescents were mostly new vaccine-induced clones. Pronounced clonal contraction occurred in clones induced by infection and by vaccine late after vaccination.

TCRdb's table, derived via immunoSEQ multiplex PCR, lists solely in-frame clones and lacks some. There are more than 20,000 clones in the sample; more than 60% occur only once, and roughly 35% lies in the top ten. Ahead of sequencing, the ViraFEST assay grew antigen-specific CD4+ T cells using viral peptide pools. The culture ran for 10 to 11 days, and then CD4+ T cells were isolated. SARS-CoV-2 infection was confirmed by PCR in the person between March and December 2020. Supplemented with about 10 IU/ml IL-2 and approximately 10 ug/ml peptides, fewer than 2.5 million PBMC per well were kept in culture. Germline V gene sequence: CDR1 SGHKS, CDR2 YYEKEE (reference sequence). CDR3 length: 14 residues. Trimming cost V 3 bases and J 3 bases, with 13 bases left between them. As to this clone: Its antigen remains unknown.

The sequencing used CD4+ T cells from PBMCs cultured with a peptide pool, collected before COVID-19 vaccination. The genes are TRBV5-5 and TRBJ2-7; D is possibly TRBD2 (5 bases). This clonotype originated in a human donor who had a prior SARS-CoV-2 infection. The CDR3 loop is CASSSDYTLYEQYF. CDR3 nucleotides: TGTGCCAGCAGCTCAGACTATACGCTCTACGAGCAGTACTTC. Using reference TRBV5-5 and TRBJ2-7 for the parts outside the CDR3, the full variable domain is DAGVTQSPTHLIKTRGQQVTLRCSPISGHKSVSWYQQVLGQGPQFIFQYYEKEERGRGNFPDRFSARQFPNYSSELNVNALLLGDSALYLCASSSDYTLYEQYFGPGTRLTVT.